What follows describes a single TCR beta chain. The target antigen is unknown. This CDR3 has 16 residues. J was trimmed by 4 bases and V by 5 bases; bases with no gene match: 10. The sample originates from a study of T cell repertoires in cytomegalovirus infection. Across the whole study: Both CMV infection and a matching HLA type were indicated by public TCR beta signatures.

TCRdb analysed the reads with MiXCR anew, one entry per CDR3 protein. The table records more than 300,000 distinct CDR3 sequences, about 35% of them present only once. The starting material was cultured PBMCs, obtained from culture after CMV antigen stimulation. The sequence came from a human donor in good health (CMV status not recorded). Some clones in this sample may be carry-over from other donors' samples. The J gene is TRBJ2-3, the V gene TRBV12-3 or TRBV12-4; the match to TRBD1 covers 9 bases. The CDR3, as DNA: TGTGCCAGCAGTCTCGGGACAGGGTACAGTCCAGATACGCAGTATTTT. Its protein is CASSLGTGYSPDTQYF.